This T cell receptor beta chain was captured in a study of neurological immune-mediated disorders. The CDR3 is made up of 13 amino acids. Germline CDR1 KGHSH, CDR2 LQKENI. V dropped 3 bases and J dropped 3 bases, with 7 bases sitting between them. This clonotype was counted at least ten times. The antigen remains unidentified. With 10-nucleotide random UMIs, 5'RACE was used to make the cDNA. Over 170 million TCR-beta sequences from 15-18 subjects came from every sequencing run. TCRdb used MiXCR to reprocess the 5' RACE reads, holding one entry per CDR3 protein. The sample lists tens of thousands of distinct CDR3 sequences, roughly 10% occurring once. Noted time point: longitudinal time-point 1 (baseline). Unsorted libraries were prepared from 2 million PBMCs that had been stored at -80 C. Study conclusions and caveats: Multiple sclerosis, the disease with the least TCR clonal expansion, fell below healthy controls, whereas HTLV-1-associated myelopathy showed the most.

Sequencing was done on a sample of PBMCs. The sequence came from a male donor with HTLV-1-associated myelopathy (HAM/TSP). This chain connects TRBV18 to TRBJ2-3, with TRBD2 as a possible D gene (5 bases). In DNA, the CDR3 is TGTGCCAGCTCACCGGGAGCGACAGATACGCAGTATTTT. Translated: CASSPGATDTQYF.